These 29 T cell receptor beta chains share one sample of origin, sequenced in a study of PD-1 blockade in classical Hodgkin lymphoma. Produced via immunoSEQ multiplex PCR; TCRdb's table is partial and in-frame only. Of roughly 61,000 clones listed, approximately 92% are singletons. Every patient relapsed after autologous stem cell transplantation, and brentuximab vedotin exposure varied. The input for sequencing was peripheral blood mononuclear cells (PBMCs), taken at baseline. These receptors came from a human donor with classical Hodgkin lymphoma.

The genes are TRBV9 and TRBJ1-5, with a weak D call TRBD1 (5 bases). The V end lost 4 bases, the J end lost 9 bases, and 14 bases lay between the germline ends. The CDR3 has 13 amino acids. Germline loops: CDR1 SGDLS, CDR2 YYNGEE. CDR3 nucleotides: TGTGCCAGCAGCCGGACATCCAACACGCCCCAGCATTTT. Protein sequence: CASSRTSNTPQHF.

The V call is TRBV5-5, the J call TRBJ1-2, with D perhaps TRBD1 (5 bases). CDR3 length: 13 residues. The V and J ends lost 4 bases and 7 bases respectively, with 14 bases between them. CDR1 and CDR2 (germline): SGHKS, YYEKEE (reference sequence). This chain's CDR3 is CASSAGGARGYTF. CDR3 DNA sequence: TGTGCCAGCAGCGCCGGAGGGGCGCGTGGCTACACCTTC.

V usage is TRBV4-1 and J usage is TRBJ2-1; D ambiguous. This CDR3 has 18 residues. Trimming took 1 base from V and 1 from J, leaving 17 bases between them. Per germline, CDR1 MGHRA and CDR2 YSYEKL. The CDR3 sequence is CASSQVVVVSQSYNEQFF. The CDR3 DNA reads as TGCGCCAGCAGCCAAGTGGTGGTAGTATCCCAATCCTACAATGAGCAGTTCTTC.

This clone was observed a single time. V is TRBV5-1 and J is TRBJ1-1; the D gene is possibly TRBD1 (6 bases). V was pared by 5 bases and J by 4 bases, with 12 bases between. The CDR3 covers 13 residues. The V gene's germline CDR1 is SGHRS and CDR2 YFSETQ. CDR3 loop: CASRWGAGTEAFF. CDR3 sequence (DNA): TGCGCCAGCAGATGGGGGGCGGGCACTGAAGCTTTCTTT.

This CDR3 reads CAREGEFYGYTF. Written as DNA, the CDR3 is TGTGCCCGGGAAGGGGAATTCTATGGCTACACCTTC. The rearrangement uses TRBV30 and TRBJ1-2, with a tentative D call TRBD1 (5 bases). This CDR3 has 12 residues. With 8 bases removed from V and 4 bases from J, the gap between germline ends came to 14 bases. CDR1 is GTSNPN and CDR2 is SVGIG in the germline V gene (reference sequence).

CDR3 region: CASSLGGLAGQETQYF. Here the CDR3 DNA reads TGCGCCAGCAGCTTGGGGGGACTAGCTGGTCAAGAGACCCAGTACTTC. The V gene is TRBV5-1, the J gene TRBJ2-5, with TRBD2 matching 9 bases. Germline trimming cut 0 bases from V and 2 bases from J; bases unmatched to any gene: 5. In germline, CDR1 is SGHRS, CDR2 YFSETQ. The CDR3 loop spans 16 amino acids.

V is TRBV19 and J is TRBJ2-7; D might be TRBD2 (6 bases). V was shortened by 4 bases and J by 6 bases, with 16 bases between the two germline ends. Germline V gene lookup returns CDR1 LNHDA and CDR2 SQIVND (reference sequence). The CDR3 runs to 14 residues. The CDR3 DNA reads as TGTGCCAGTAGTAAGCGGGCGGCTCGCGGCGAGCAGTACTTC. Translation: CASSKRAARGEQYF.

The chain uses TRBV27 and TRBJ2-3, with no clear D. Germline V gene data show CDR1 as MNHEY and CDR2 as SMNVEV (reference sequence). V was pared by 6 bases and J by 0 bases, with 10 bases between. This CDR3 has 14 residues. CDR3 nucleotides: TGTGCCAGCAGAACCCTTTGGAGCACAGATACGCAGTATTTT. Its translation is CASRTLWSTDTQYF.

CDR3 bases: TGCGCCAGCAGCTTGCGGGCCTCCCACACAGATACGCAGTATTTT. As protein: CASSLRASHTDTQYF. The V gene is TRBV5-1, the J gene TRBJ2-3; D gene uncertain. Trimming shortened V by 1 base and J by 2 bases, and 11 bases separated the two germline ends. The CDR3 contains 15 residues. CDR1 is SGHRS and CDR2 is YFSETQ in the germline V gene. Full variable domain (outside the CDR3, taken from reference TRBV5-1 and TRBJ2-3): KAGVTQTPRYLIKTRGQQVTLSCSPISGHRSVSWYQQTPGQGLQFLFEYFSETQRNKGNFPGRFSGRQFSNSRSEMNVSTLELGDSALYLCASSLRASHTDTQYFGPGTRLTVL.

This clone was picked up one time. Here the CDR3 DNA reads TGTGCCATCATGGGTGTTAAGGGGCGAGGGACTGAAGCTTTCTTT. This gives the protein CAIMGVKGRGTEAFF. This chain uses TRBV10-3 with TRBJ1-1; tentatively, D is TRBD1 (5 bases). Trimming left V 7 bases short and J 5 bases short, with 20 bases between. The CDR3 runs to 15 residues. The germline V gene has CDR1 ENHRY and CDR2 SYGVKD.

This chain links TRBV19 with TRBJ2-2, with D possibly matching TRBD2 (6 bases). V was trimmed by 0 bases and J by 6 bases, leaving 11 bases between them. This CDR3 is built from 15 residues. Germline lookup yields CDR1 LNHDA and CDR2 SQIVND (reference sequence). The CDR3 DNA follows: TGTGCCAGTAGTATAGATGAAGGAGGGGCCGGGGAGCTGTTTTTT. It codes for CASSIDEGGAGELFF.

V usage is TRBV7-2 and J usage is TRBJ1-1; TRBD1 might be the D (5 bases). From germline, CDR1 is SGHTA and CDR2 FQGNSA. This CDR3 has 15 residues. V was shortened by 3 bases and J by 0 bases, with 11 bases between the two germline ends. CDR3 sequence: CASSFSGAVNTEAFF. CDR3 nucleotide sequence: TGTGCCAGCAGCTTCTCCGGGGCCGTGAACACTGAAGCTTTCTTT.

V gene TRBV6-6 combines with J gene TRBJ1-3; D is ambiguous. The germline CDR1 and CDR2 sequences are MNHNY and SVGAGI (reference sequence). CDR3 size: 16 residues. Between the trimmed V and J ends, which lost 7 bases and 1 base, there was a span of 17 bases. CDR3 sequence: CASTPVATGSGNTIYF. DNA of the CDR3: TGTGCCAGCACCCCGGTAGCTACGGGGTCTGGAAACACCATATATTTT.

This chain links TRBV7-2 with TRBJ1-2, with a tentative D call TRBD1 (5 bases). The V and J ends lost 5 bases and 5 bases respectively, with 15 bases between them. CDR3 length: 14 residues. Germline CDR1 is SGHTA and CDR2 is FQGNSA. The chain's CDR3 is CASSLPQGTYGYTF. The CDR3 coding sequence is TGTGCCAGCAGCCTGCCCCAGGGCACTTATGGCTACACCTTC.

The chain recombines TRBV7-2 with TRBJ2-3; TRBD2 agrees at 9 bases. The V gene end was trimmed by 1 base and the J gene end by 2 bases; junction bases not matched to a gene: 7. The CDR3 totals 17 residues. Germline CDR1 and CDR2: SGHTA and FQGNSA. The CDR3, as DNA: TGTGCCAGCAGCTTAGGATCTGCGGGGGGGCTCACAGATACGCAGTATTTT. Protein product: CASSLGSAGGLTDTQYF.

The chain carries TRBV5-4 and TRBJ1-2, with a tentative D call TRBD1 (6 bases). The CDR3 consists of 15 residues. V lost 0 bases and J lost 8, with 17 bases in between. CDR1 and CDR2 from the germline V gene are SGHNT and YYREEE (reference sequence). The CDR3 DNA reads as TGTGCCAGCAGCTTGGAGAGAGGTGGGGGCTGGGGCTACACCTTC. It is translated as CASSLERGGGWGYTF.

The gene calls are TRBV7-9 and TRBJ2-3, with D perhaps TRBD2 (6 bases). This CDR3 spans 15 amino acids. V was clipped by 8 bases and J by 6 bases, with 21 bases between them. Germline assignment: CDR1 SEHNR and CDR2 FQNEAQ (reference sequence). This CDR3 is CASSNLTRGGDTQYF. The CDR3 DNA follows: TGTGCCAGCTCTAACTTGACTAGGGGTGGGGATACGCAGTATTTT.

The V call is TRBV6-6, the J call TRBJ1-1; D remains ambiguous. Germline values: CDR1 MNHNY, CDR2 SVGAGI (reference sequence). The V gene lost 6 bases and the J gene lost 7 bases, with 24 bases spanning the gap. The CDR3 consists of 16 residues. CDR3 protein: CASSLTHTGSSDEAFF. The CDR3, as DNA: TGTGCCAGCAGCCTAACCCACACCGGTAGTTCGGATGAAGCTTTCTTT.

The chain recombines TRBV6-1 with TRBJ1-5, with D possibly TRBD1 on 5 matching bases. V was cut by 3 bases and J by 7 bases, with 16 bases left in between. Per germline, CDR1 MNHNS and CDR2 SASEGT. The CDR3 length is 15 residues. CDR3 sequence reads: CASSDPAGGSQPQHF. Written as DNA, the CDR3 is TGTGCCAGCAGTGACCCCGCCGGGGGGTCCCAGCCCCAGCATTTT.

V and J are TRBV29-1 and TRBJ2-1, with D hard to call. The V gene lost 7 bases and the J gene lost 8 bases, with 15 bases spanning the gap. Germline assignment: CDR1 SQVTM and CDR2 ANQGSEA. The CDR3 runs to 12 residues. The CDR3 reads CSGALQGHEQFF. The CDR3 bases are TGCAGCGGGGCCCTTCAAGGCCATGAGCAGTTCTTC.

Only one count was recorded for this clone. CDR3 bases: TGTGCCAGCTCACCGACTAGCGGGGTAGGCGAGCAGTACTTC. It is translated as CASSPTSGVGEQYF. The chain carries TRBV18 and TRBJ2-7; 11 nucleotides match TRBD2. Germline values: CDR1 KGHSH, CDR2 LQKENI. The CDR3 consists of 14 residues. J lost 6 bases, V lost 3 bases, and 4 bases had no gene match.

CDR3 coding DNA: TGTGCCAGTAGTAGAGACAGGTTTGTCGATGGCTACACCTTC. This codes for CASSRDRFVDGYTF. V is TRBV19 and J is TRBJ1-2; TRBD1 might be the D (6 bases). Trimming removed 4 bases from V and 6 bases from J, with 15 bases in between. The CDR3 is made up of 14 amino acids. Germline CDR1 and CDR2: LNHDA and SQIVND (reference sequence).

V usage is TRBV28 and J usage is TRBJ1-5; no definite D call. CDR3 length equals 12 residues. From germline, CDR1 is MDHEN and CDR2 SYDVKM. Trimming removed 6 bases from V and 11 bases from J, with 14 bases in between. This chain's CDR3 is CASSRGRRAQHF. The CDR3 DNA sequence: TGTGCCAGCAGCCGCGGACGGAGGGCCCAGCATTTT.

V and J are TRBV7-9 and TRBJ1-1, with D tentatively TRBD1 (5 bases). Trimming shortened V by 7 bases and J by 4 bases, and 13 bases separated the two germline ends. CDR1 SEHNR and CDR2 FQNEAQ come from the germline V gene (reference sequence). The CDR3 extends over 13 amino acids. In DNA form, the CDR3 reads TGTGCCAGCAACCGAGGAGGGGTCACTGAAGCTTTCTTT. Protein product: CASNRGGVTEAFF.

The rearrangement links TRBV14 to TRBJ2-6, with D perhaps TRBD1 (5 bases). Trimming removed 2 bases from V and 3 bases from J, with 17 bases in between. The germline V gene encodes CDR1 SGHDN and CDR2 FVKESK. CDR3 size: 18 residues. CDR3 nucleotides: TGTGCCAGCAGCCAATATGTTAGTTGGGGCTTTGGGGCCAACGTCCTGACTTTC. It specifies CASSQYVSWGFGANVLTF.

This chain joins TRBV28 and TRBJ1-4; no firm D call. CDR1 is MDHEN, CDR2 SYDVKM, per germline. This CDR3 is 14 amino acids long. Trimming pared 3 bases from V and 4 bases from J, leaving 9 bases between. This CDR3 reads CASSFRFRNEKLFF. CDR3 bases: TGTGCCAGCAGTTTCAGGTTCCGTAATGAAAAACTGTTTTTT.

For the CDR3, the DNA is TGTGCCTGCCATCCCGGACGGACGAACACCGGGGAGCTGTTTTTT. Amino acids: CACHPGRTNTGELFF. The rearrangement joins TRBV7-9 to TRBJ2-2; no reliable D call. Trimming left V 11 bases short and J 0 bases short, with 16 bases between. CDR1 is SEHNR and CDR2 is FQNEAQ in the germline V gene (reference sequence). This CDR3 has 15 residues.

On this clone itself: One end of the junction fails to match germline, which may point to a read error. The chain carries TRBV6-1 and TRBJ1-4; perhaps TRBD1 as D (5 bases). The CDR3 runs to 14 residues. Germline V gene sequence: CDR1 MNHNS, CDR2 SASEGT. CDR3 coding DNA: TGTGCCGGCAGATCCGGGACGGGGAATGAAAAACTGTTTTTT. Its protein product is CAGRSGTGNEKLFF.

The chain carries TRBV11-3 and TRBJ1-2; TRBD1 matches at 7 bases. V lost 4 bases to trimming and J lost 6 bases; unmatched junction nucleotides: 20. This CDR3 is built from 18 residues. Per germline, CDR1 SGHNT and CDR2 YENEEA. CDR3 protein: CASSYPYGGGGQTNGYTF. The CDR3 DNA reads TGTGCCAGCAGCTACCCTTACGGTGGTGGGGGACAGACGAATGGCTACACCTTC.